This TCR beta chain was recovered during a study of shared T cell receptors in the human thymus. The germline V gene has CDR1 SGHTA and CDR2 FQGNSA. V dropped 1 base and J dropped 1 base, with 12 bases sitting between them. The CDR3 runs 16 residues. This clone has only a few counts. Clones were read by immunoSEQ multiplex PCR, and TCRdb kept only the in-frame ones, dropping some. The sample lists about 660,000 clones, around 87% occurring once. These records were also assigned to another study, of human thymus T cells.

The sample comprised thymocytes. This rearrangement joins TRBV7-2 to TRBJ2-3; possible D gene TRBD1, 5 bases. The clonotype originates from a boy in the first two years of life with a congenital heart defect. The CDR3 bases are TGTGCCAGCAGCTTAGTCGGCGAAGGGGGCACAGATACGCAGTATTTT. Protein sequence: CASSLVGEGGTDTQYF.